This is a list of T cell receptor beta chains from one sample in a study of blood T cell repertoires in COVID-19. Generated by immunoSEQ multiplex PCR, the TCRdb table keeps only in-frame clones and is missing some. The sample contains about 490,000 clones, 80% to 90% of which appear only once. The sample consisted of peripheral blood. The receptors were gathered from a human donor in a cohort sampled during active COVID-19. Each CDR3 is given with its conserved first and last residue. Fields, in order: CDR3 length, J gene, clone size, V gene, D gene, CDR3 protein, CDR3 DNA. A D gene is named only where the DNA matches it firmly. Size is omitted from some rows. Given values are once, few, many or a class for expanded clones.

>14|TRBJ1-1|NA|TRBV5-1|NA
CASSPGQENTEAFF
TGCGCCAGCAGCCCGGGACAAGAGAACACTGAAGCTTTCTTT
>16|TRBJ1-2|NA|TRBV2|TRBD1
CASSKLGGTGFYGYTF
TGTGCCAGCAGCAAGCTAGGCGGGACAGGGTTCTATGGCTACACCTTC
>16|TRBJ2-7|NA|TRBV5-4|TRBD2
CASSTRTSGILGEQYF
TGTGCCAGCAGCACCCGGACTAGCGGGATCCTTGGCGAGCAGTACTTC
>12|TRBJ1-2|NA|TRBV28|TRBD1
CASRTGGSVYTF
TGTGCCAGCCGGACAGGGGGTTCCGTCTACACCTTC
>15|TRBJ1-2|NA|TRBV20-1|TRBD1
CSASRDRGSGYGYTF
TGCAGTGCTAGTCGTGACAGGGGTTCCGGGTATGGCTACACCTTC
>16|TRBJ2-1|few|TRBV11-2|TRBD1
CASSSTRGQGFGEQFF
TGTGCCAGCAGCTCAACAAGGGGACAGGGTTTTGGTGAGCAGTTCTTC
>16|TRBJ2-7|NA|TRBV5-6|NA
CASSGPGHHKSYEQYF
TGTGCCAGCAGCGGGCCGGGACACCACAAATCCTACGAGCAGTACTTC
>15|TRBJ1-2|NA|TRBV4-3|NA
CASSQDRATANGYTF
TGCGCCAGCAGCCAAGATCGGGCGACAGCCAATGGCTACACCTTC
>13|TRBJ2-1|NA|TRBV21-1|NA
CASSKGRAGEQFF
TGTGCCAGCAGCAAAGGGAGGGCAGGGGAGCAGTTCTTC
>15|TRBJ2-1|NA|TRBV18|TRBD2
CASSLGLAGGGEQFF
TGTGCCAGCTCCCTCGGACTAGCGGGAGGCGGTGAGCAGTTCTTC
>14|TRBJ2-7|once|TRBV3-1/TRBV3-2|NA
CASSQASVVHEQYF
TGTGCCAGCAGCCAAGCATCAGTGGTCCACGAGCAGTACTTC
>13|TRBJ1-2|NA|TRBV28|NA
CASSSPPQAGYTF
TGTGCCAGCAGTTCCCCCCCCCAGGCCGGCTACACCTTC
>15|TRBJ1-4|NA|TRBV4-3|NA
CASSQEGRTSEKLFF
TGCGCCAGCAGCCAAGAGGGGAGGACAAGTGAAAAACTGTTTTTT
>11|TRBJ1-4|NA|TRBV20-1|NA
CSASTWEKLFF
TGCAGTGCTAGTACATGGGAAAAACTGTTTTTT
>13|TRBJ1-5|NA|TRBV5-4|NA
CASSSDRGQPQHF
TGTGCCAGCAGCAGCGACAGAGGCCAGCCCCAGCATTTT
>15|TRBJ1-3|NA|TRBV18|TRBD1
CASSPLTGSGNTIYF
TGTGCCAGCTCACCATTGACAGGGTCTGGAAACACCATATATTTT
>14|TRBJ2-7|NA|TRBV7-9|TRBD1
CASSLGLGQGKQYF
TGTGCCAGCAGCTTAGGTCTCGGACAGGGAAAGCAGTACTTC
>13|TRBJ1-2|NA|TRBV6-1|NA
CASSEQENYGYTF
TGTGCCAGCAGTGAACAGGAAAACTATGGCTACACCTTC
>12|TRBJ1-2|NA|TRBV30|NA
CAWSEGPRVYTF
TGTGCCTGGAGTGAAGGCCCGCGGGTGTACACCTTC
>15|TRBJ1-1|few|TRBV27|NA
CASSPSGATNTEAFF
TGTGCCAGCAGTCCCTCTGGGGCTACGAACACTGAAGCTTTCTTT
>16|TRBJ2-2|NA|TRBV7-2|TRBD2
CASSLVLAGGPGELFF
TGTGCCAGCAGCTTAGTTCTAGCGGGAGGGCCCGGGGAGCTGTTTTTT
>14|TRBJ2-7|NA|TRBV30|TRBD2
CAWRTSESSYEQYF
TGTGCCTGGAGGACTAGCGAGAGCTCCTACGAGCAGTACTTC
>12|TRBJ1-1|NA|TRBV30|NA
CAWSASDTEAFF
TGTGCCTGGAGTGCATCGGACACTGAAGCTTTCTTT
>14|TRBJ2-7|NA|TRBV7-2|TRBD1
CASSFTTGRYEQYF
TGTGCCAGCAGCTTTACGACAGGGCGTTACGAGCAGTACTTC
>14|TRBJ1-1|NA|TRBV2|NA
CASSKGGEGTEAFF
TGTGCCAGCAGTAAAGGGGGGGAAGGCACTGAAGCTTTCTTT
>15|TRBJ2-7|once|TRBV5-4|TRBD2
CATARSSGMLAEQYF
TGTGCCACTGCGCGGTCTAGCGGGATGTTGGCCGAGCAGTACTTC
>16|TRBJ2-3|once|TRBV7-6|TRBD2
CASSKGLAGVRDTQYF
TGTGCCAGCAGCAAGGGACTAGCGGGAGTTAGGGATACGCAGTATTTT
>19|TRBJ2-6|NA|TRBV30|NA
CAWIKRRGDIVGGANVLTF
TGTGCCTGGATCAAAAGGAGGGGAGATATCGTAGGTGGGGCCAACGTCCTGACTTTC
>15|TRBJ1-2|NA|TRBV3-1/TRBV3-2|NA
CASSQGAGNGYGYTF
TGTGCCAGCAGCCAAGGGGCGGGGAACGGCTATGGCTACACCTTC
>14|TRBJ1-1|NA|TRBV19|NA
CASSGGTWGTEAFF
TGTGCCAGTAGTGGGGGGACCTGGGGCACTGAAGCTTTCTTT
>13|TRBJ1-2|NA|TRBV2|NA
CASSAPGVYGYTF
TGTGCCAGCAGTGCCCCGGGGGTATATGGCTACACCTTC
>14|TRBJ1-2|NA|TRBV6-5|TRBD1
CASSSGTERYGYTF
TGTGCCAGCAGTTCCGGGACAGAGCGTTATGGCTACACCTTC
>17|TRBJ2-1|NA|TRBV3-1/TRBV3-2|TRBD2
CASSPMAVAGYYNEQFF
TGTGCCAGCAGCCCTATGGCGGTAGCGGGGTACTACAATGAGCAGTTCTTC
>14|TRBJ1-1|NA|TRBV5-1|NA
CASSLGDWFTEAFF
TGCGCCAGCAGCTTGGGGGACTGGTTCACTGAAGCTTTCTTT
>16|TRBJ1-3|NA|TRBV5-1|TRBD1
CASSGDGPTQGDTIYF
TGCGCCAGCAGCGGGGACGGACCGACTCAGGGGGACACCATATATTTT
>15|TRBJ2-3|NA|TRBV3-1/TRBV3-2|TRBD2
CASSRGLADTDTQYF
TGTGCCAGCAGCCGAGGACTAGCGGACACAGATACGCAGTATTTT
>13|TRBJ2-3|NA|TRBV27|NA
CASRRRASDTQYF
TGTGCCAGCAGGCGCAGGGCATCCGATACGCAGTATTTT
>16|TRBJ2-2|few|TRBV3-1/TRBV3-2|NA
CASSQVRGSDTGELFF
TGTGCCAGCAGCCAAGTCCGGGGTAGCGACACCGGGGAGCTGTTTTTT
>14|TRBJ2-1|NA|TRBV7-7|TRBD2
CASSLGGRDNEQFF
TGTGCTAGCAGCTTAGGAGGGAGGGACAATGAGCAGTTCTTC
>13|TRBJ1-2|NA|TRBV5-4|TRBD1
CASTRGQNYGYTF
TGTGCCAGCACCCGGGGACAGAACTATGGCTACACCTTC
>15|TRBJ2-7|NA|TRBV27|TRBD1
CASSLGQGAPYEQYF
TGTGCCAGCAGTTTAGGGCAGGGGGCCCCCTACGAGCAGTACTTC
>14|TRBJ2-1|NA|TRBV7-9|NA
CASSRDFSYNEQFF
TGTGCCAGCAGCCGGGACTTCTCCTACAATGAGCAGTTCTTC
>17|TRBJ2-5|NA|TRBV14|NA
CASSQEFRSGRQETQYF
TGTGCCAGCAGCCAAGAATTCAGAAGTGGCCGACAAGAGACCCAGTACTTC
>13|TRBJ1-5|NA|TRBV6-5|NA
CASISQGGQPQHF
TGTGCCAGCATTTCCCAGGGAGGACAGCCCCAGCATTTT
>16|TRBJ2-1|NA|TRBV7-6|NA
CASSLVGTRGADEQFF
TGTGCCAGCAGCTTAGTCGGTACCAGGGGGGCCGATGAGCAGTTCTTC
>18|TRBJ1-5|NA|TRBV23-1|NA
CASRTGTLKGNSNQPQHF
TGCGCCAGCAGAACTGGGACACTCAAAGGGAATAGCAATCAGCCCCAGCATTTT
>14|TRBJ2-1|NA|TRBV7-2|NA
CASSLGLEISEQFF
TGTGCCAGCAGCTTAGGTCTAGAGATCAGTGAGCAGTTCTTC
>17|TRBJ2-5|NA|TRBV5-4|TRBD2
CASSLAPKGLAGETQYF
TGTGCCAGCAGCTTGGCCCCAAAGGGGCTAGCGGGAGAGACCCAGTACTTC
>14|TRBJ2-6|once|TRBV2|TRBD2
CASVAGYGANVLTF
TGTGCCAGCGTAGCGGGGTACGGGGCCAACGTCCTGACTTTC
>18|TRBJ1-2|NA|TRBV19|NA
CASIPILAQGMGWHGYTF
TGTGCCAGTATTCCCATTCTCGCCCAGGGGATGGGATGGCATGGCTACACCTTC
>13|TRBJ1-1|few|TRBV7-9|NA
CASRVTGNTEAFF
TGTGCCAGCAGGGTTACAGGGAACACTGAAGCTTTCTTT
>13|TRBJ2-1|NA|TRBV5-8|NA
CASSFPAANEQFF
TGTGCCAGCAGCTTCCCGGCGGCCAATGAGCAGTTCTTC
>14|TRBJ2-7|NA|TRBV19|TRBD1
CASSIGTGPYEQYF
TGTGCCAGTAGTATTGGGACAGGGCCCTACGAGCAGTACTTC
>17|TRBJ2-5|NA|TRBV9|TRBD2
CASSGGLAGVGQETQYF
TGTGCCAGCAGCGGCGGACTAGCGGGAGTTGGTCAAGAGACCCAGTACTTC